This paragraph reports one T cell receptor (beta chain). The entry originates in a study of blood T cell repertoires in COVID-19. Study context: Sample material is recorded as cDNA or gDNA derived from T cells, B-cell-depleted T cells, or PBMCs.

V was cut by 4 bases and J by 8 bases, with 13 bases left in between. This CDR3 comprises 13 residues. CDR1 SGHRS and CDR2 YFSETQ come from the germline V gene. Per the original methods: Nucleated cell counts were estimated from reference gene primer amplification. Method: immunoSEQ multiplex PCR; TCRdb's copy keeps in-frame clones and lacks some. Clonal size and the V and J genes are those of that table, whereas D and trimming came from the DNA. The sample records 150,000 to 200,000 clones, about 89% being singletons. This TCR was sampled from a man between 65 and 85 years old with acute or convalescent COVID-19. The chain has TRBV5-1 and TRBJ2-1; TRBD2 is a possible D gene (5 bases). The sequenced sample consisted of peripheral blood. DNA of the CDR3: TGCGCCAGCAGCCGCCTTCCGGGGTATGAGCAGTTCTTC. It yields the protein CASSRLPGYEQFF.